This TCR beta chain was recovered during a study of blood T cell repertoires in COVID-19. TCRdb's copy holds only in-frame clones and misses some; the assay was immunoSEQ multiplex PCR. The sample consists of around 100,000 clones, approximately 90% of them appearing once. This TCR came from a man aged 45-65 years with acute or convalescent COVID-19. The material sequenced was peripheral blood.

CDR3 region: CASSPRRSQETQYF. In DNA form, the CDR3 reads TGTGCCAGCAGTCCGCGCCGATCCCAAGAGACCCAGTACTTC. V is TRBV7-8 and J is TRBJ2-5; no clear D. With 6 bases removed from V and 1 base from J, the gap between germline ends came to 12 bases. The germline V gene has CDR1 SGHVS and CDR2 FQNEAQ. The CDR3 has 14 amino acids.